The 8 T cell receptor beta chains in this list originate from one sample, sequenced in a study of T cell repertoires in cytomegalovirus infection (dated 2019 in TCRdb). For sequencing, an Illumina HiSeq 1500 was employed. TCRdb reran the public reads through fastp at Q25 and MiXCR, keeping productive beta chains. Each entry merges the rows of one CDR3 protein and shows their most common DNA and genes. For this sample the table gives hundreds of thousands of distinct CDR3 sequences, of which 20% to 25% were detected only once. In total, the top ten clones hold around 8% of the sample. The sequencing input was CD8+ T cells from PBMCs. Receptors originate from a human donor in good health (CMV status not recorded). Some clones in this sample may be carry-over from other donors' samples.

V and J are TRBV28 and TRBJ2-7; 7 bases match TRBD1. Germline V gene data show CDR1 as MDHEN and CDR2 as SYDVKM. The V gene end was trimmed by 6 bases and the J gene end by 4 bases; junction bases not matched to a gene: 6. The CDR3 runs 13 residues. CDR3 sequence reads: CASSTEGQYEQYV. In DNA form, the CDR3 reads TGTGCCAGCAGCACCGAGGGACAGTACGAGCAGTACGTC.

This clonotype was recorded a few times. The V gene is TRBV7-9, the J gene TRBJ1-1, with D perhaps TRBD1 (5 bases). V dropped 3 bases and J dropped 3 bases, with 11 bases sitting between them. CDR3 length equals 14 residues. The germline CDR1 and CDR2 sequences are SEHNR and FQNEAQ (reference sequence). CDR3 amino acids: CASSFVQGDTEAFF. The CDR3 DNA follows: TGTGCCAGCAGCTTTGTACAAGGGGACACTGAAGCTTTCTTT.

Details on this clonotype: This may arise from a read error, as a much more abundant clone is one base away. The chain links TRBV12-3 or TRBV12-4 to TRBJ1-5; D is undetermined. The CDR3 has 13 amino acids. As DNA, the CDR3 is TGTGCCAGCGGTTTGTGGGCCCGCGAGGCCCAGCATTTT. Translation gives CASGLWAREAQHF.

This clonotype was seen more than once but under ten times. This chain connects TRBV11-2 to TRBJ2-7; tentatively, D is TRBD2 (5 bases). V lost 3 bases to trimming and J lost 5 bases, with 17 bases between them. This CDR3 comprises 15 residues. The germline V gene has CDR1 SGHAT and CDR2 FQNNGV. CDR3 loop: CASSLGSQPAHEQYV. The CDR3 region has the DNA TGTGCCAGCAGCTTGGGGAGTCAACCAGCCCACGAGCAGTACGTC.

V gene TRBV28 combines with J gene TRBJ1-1; D is undetermined. The CDR3 has 15 residues. Germline CDR1 MDHEN, CDR2 SYDVKM. The V end lost 2 bases, the J end lost 2 bases, and 12 bases lay between the germline ends. The CDR3: CASSLDQIHNTEAFF. CDR3 DNA: TGTGCCAGCAGTTTAGATCAGATCCATAACACTGAAGCTTTCTTT.

This clonotype was seen a few times. The genes are TRBV7-6 and TRBJ2-7; 10 nucleotides match TRBD1. V shed 6 bases and J 3 bases; nucleotides not matched to a gene: 5. CDR3 length equals 14 residues. Germline V lookup: CDR1 SGHVS, CDR2 FNYEAQ. CDR3 DNA: TGTGCCAGCAGTCACTGGACAGGGGGCTACGAGCAGTACTTC. Translated, it gives CASSHWTGGYEQYF.

This clonotype occurred many times. This chain joins TRBV7-9 and TRBJ1-2; the D is unclear. This CDR3 comprises 13 residues. Germline V lookup: CDR1 SEHNR, CDR2 FQNEAQ (reference sequence). V was cut by 5 bases and J by 5 bases, with 12 bases left in between. The CDR3 nucleotides are TGTGCCAGCAGCCCCCTAGGCCTATATGGCTACACCTTC. Residues: CASSPLGLYGYTF.

The chain recombines TRBV6-2 or TRBV6-3 with TRBJ2-2, with D possibly TRBD1 on 6 matching bases. The V end lost 1 base, the J end lost 2 bases, and 17 bases lay between the germline ends. The germline gives CDR1 MNHEY, CDR2 SVGEGT. CDR3 size: 18 residues. CDR3 DNA: TGTGCCAGCAGTTACTTGGGCAGGGGAACGGTTAACACCGGGGAGCTGTTTTTT. Protein: CASSYLGRGTVNTGELFF.